The 17 T cell receptor beta chains below were found in one sample sequenced in a study of shared clonotypes between healthy human individuals. Profiling relied on immunoSEQ multiplex PCR, and the TCRdb table lists in-frame clones only, not all of them. In the table there are 2.3 million or so clones, 85% to 95% of which are singletons. Material for sequencing was naive CD4+ T cells from PBMCs. Subset described: CD45RA+ positively selected. The receptors were gathered from a man younger than 30 in good health. Some clones in this sample may be carry-over from other donors' samples.

This chain uses TRBV27 with TRBJ1-3; 10 bases fit TRBD1. Germline-derived CDR1 and CDR2 are MNHEY and SMNVEV (reference sequence). The junction had 8 bases not matched to a gene; V was cut back by 3 bases and J by 9 bases. The CDR3 loop spans 15 amino acids. CDR3 sequence reads: CASSFSGTGDGTIYF. DNA for the CDR3: TGTGCCAGCAGTTTCTCCGGGACAGGGGACGGCACCATATATTTT.

The V call is TRBV7-8, the J call TRBJ2-1; D is unclear. This CDR3 contains 15 residues. Germline V gene data show CDR1 as SGHVS and CDR2 as FQNEAQ. V gave up 7 bases and J gave up 4 bases, with 17 bases separating them. The CDR3: CASTPRVYSYNEQFF. The CDR3 DNA reads as TGTGCCAGCACCCCTCGGGTCTATTCTTACAATGAGCAGTTCTTC.

The chain links TRBV5-1 to TRBJ2-2, with 10 bases matching TRBD2. The CDR3 contains 16 residues. Germline lookup yields CDR1 SGHRS and CDR2 YFSETQ. V dropped 0 bases and J dropped 4; count of bases not matched to a gene: 3. The CDR3 DNA reads as TGCGCCAGCAGCTTGGGGTGGACTAGCGGCACCGGGGAGCTGTTTTTT. Its protein is CASSLGWTSGTGELFF.

V usage is TRBV27 and J usage is TRBJ1-2; D possibly corresponds to TRBD1 (6 bases). Trimming cost V 3 bases and J 4 bases, with 21 bases left between them. The germline gives CDR1 MNHEY, CDR2 SMNVEV (reference sequence). The CDR3 covers 17 residues. The CDR3 reads CASSLTPGGGRGYGYTF. As DNA, the CDR3 is TGTGCCAGCAGTTTGACCCCCGGGGGGGGGCGAGGCTATGGCTACACCTTC.

This chain uses TRBV4-1 with TRBJ1-5, with 8 bases fitting TRBD1. Germline V gives CDR1 MGHRA, CDR2 YSYEKL. J was trimmed by 6 bases and V by 1 base; bases with no gene match: 5. This CDR3 region has 15 residues. The CDR3 nucleotides are TGCGCCAGCAGCCAAGGGACAGGGCTTAGTCAGCCCCAGCATTTT. It encodes CASSQGTGLSQPQHF.

The gene calls are TRBV29-1 and TRBJ2-1, with TRBD2 matching 13 bases. The germline CDR1 and CDR2 sequences are SQVTM and ANQGSEA. CDR3 length equals 16 residues. Losses at the gene ends were 0 bases for V and 7 bases for J; bases not matched to a gene: 6. CDR3 nucleotide sequence: TGCAGCGTTGAAGACCCGGGACTAGCGGGACCGAATGAGCAGTTCTTC. Protein product: CSVEDPGLAGPNEQFF.

This rearrangement joins TRBV7-8 to TRBJ2-7; 7 bases line up with TRBD2. Trimming removed 1 base from V and 3 bases from J; junction bases left unmatched: 6. The length of the CDR3 is 15 residues. Germline V lookup: CDR1 SGHVS, CDR2 FQNEAQ. The CDR3 nucleotides read TGTGCCAGCAGCTTAGGGGCGGGAGTCGTCTACGAGCAGTACTTC. Its protein product is CASSLGAGVVYEQYF.

The V gene is TRBV6-6, the J gene TRBJ1-2; D gene unclear. This CDR3 contains 15 residues. V was trimmed by 6 bases and J by 3 bases, leaving 17 bases between them. Germline values: CDR1 MNHNY, CDR2 SVGAGI (reference sequence). As DNA, the CDR3 is TGTGCCAGCAGCCGCTCCAAGGGCCTGGACTATGGCTACACCTTC. Amino acid sequence: CASSRSKGLDYGYTF.

This rearrangement joins TRBV5-4 to TRBJ2-4; TRBD1 aligns across 8 bases. CDR3 length equals 15 residues. V lost 9 bases, J lost 0 bases, and 8 bases stayed unmatched. Per the germline V gene, CDR1 is SGHNT and CDR2 is YYREEE (reference sequence). CDR3 region: CATGQGSIAKNIQYF. In nucleotides, the CDR3 is TGTGCCACAGGACAGGGTTCTATAGCCAAAAACATTCAGTACTTC.

The rearrangement links TRBV2 to TRBJ2-3; weak D call: TRBD2 (5 bases). Germline loops: CDR1 SNHLY, CDR2 FYNNEI. The CDR3 runs to 12 residues. Trimming took off 3 bases at V and 8 bases at J, with 9 bases between the two ends. The CDR3 sequence: CASSEAAGTQYF. Here the CDR3 DNA reads TGTGCCAGCAGTGAGGCGGCGGGTACGCAGTATTTT.

The chain has TRBV19 and TRBJ2-7; 8 nucleotides match TRBD1. Trimming cost V 6 bases and J 1 base; bases outside gene matches: 11. Looked up from germline, CDR1 is LNHDA and CDR2 is SQIVND (reference sequence). The CDR3 loop spans 16 amino acids. The chain's CDR3 is CASSNRGQGTSYEQYF. The DNA for the CDR3 is TGTGCCAGTAGCAATCGCGGACAGGGTACGTCCTACGAGCAGTACTTC. Supplemented by reference TRBV19 and TRBJ2-7, the full variable domain reads DGGITQSPKYLFRKEGQNVTLSCEQNLNHDAMYWYRQDPGQGLRLIYYSQIVNDFQKGDIAEGYSVSREKKESFPLTVTSAQKNPTAFYLCASSNRGQGTSYEQYFGPGTRLTVT.

The rearrangement uses TRBV15 and TRBJ2-7; TRBD2 might be the D (6 bases). V was cut by 1 base and J by 7 bases, with 20 bases left in between. Germline V CDR1 and CDR2: LNHNV, YYDKDF (reference sequence). The CDR3 length is 16 residues. CDR3 protein: CATSRGKGAGTWEQYF. The CDR3 DNA follows: TGTGCCACCAGCAGAGGAAAAGGGGCGGGAACGTGGGAGCAGTACTTC.

The chain couples TRBV6-6 to TRBJ1-4; D gene unclear. Germline V lookup: CDR1 MNHNY, CDR2 SVGAGI (reference sequence). Trimming stripped 4 bases from V and 0 bases from J, with 12 bases between. There are 16 residues in the CDR3. The CDR3 region has the DNA TGTGCCAGCAGTTCCTACTACAGATCAACTAATGAAAAACTGTTTTTT. Translating it yields CASSSYYRSTNEKLFF.

The chain carries TRBV10-3 and TRBJ2-1; 9 nucleotides agree with TRBD2. V was pared by 1 base and J by 7 bases, with 14 bases of the junction left unmatched. There are 18 residues in the CDR3. Per the germline V gene, CDR1 is ENHRY and CDR2 is SYGVKD. The DNA for the CDR3 is TGTGCCATCAGTGAGTGGGGGCGGACAGCGGCGGGAGGGAATGAGCAGTTCTTC. Translation: CAISEWGRTAAGGNEQFF.

The rearrangement uses TRBV10-3 and TRBJ2-6; D might be TRBD1 (6 bases). Germline CDR1 is ENHRY and CDR2 is SYGVKD. The CDR3 extends over 18 amino acids. V gave up 5 bases and J gave up 1 base, with 18 bases separating them. DNA for the CDR3: TGTGCCATCAGTCCAGTGCGGACAGCTCAGTCTGGGGCCAACGTCCTGACTTTC. Protein product: CAISPVRTAQSGANVLTF.

The chain carries TRBV9 and TRBJ2-2; weak D call: TRBD2 (6 bases). V was pared by 4 bases and J by 2 bases, with 12 bases between. Germline CDR1 is SGDLS and CDR2 is YYNGEE. This CDR3 is built from 15 residues. DNA for the CDR3: TGTGCCAGCAGCTCGGGACTTCCCAACACCGGGGAGCTGTTTTTT. Its protein is CASSSGLPNTGELFF.

The rearrangement links TRBV5-1 to TRBJ2-2, with no clear D. CDR1 and CDR2 from the germline V gene are SGHRS and YFSETQ. The CDR3 is made up of 15 amino acids. Trimming cost V 3 bases and J 6 bases, with 15 bases left between them. Here the CDR3 reads CASSSPGFGSGELFF. CDR3 nucleotide sequence: TGCGCCAGCAGCTCCCCGGGCTTTGGTTCCGGGGAGCTGTTTTTT.